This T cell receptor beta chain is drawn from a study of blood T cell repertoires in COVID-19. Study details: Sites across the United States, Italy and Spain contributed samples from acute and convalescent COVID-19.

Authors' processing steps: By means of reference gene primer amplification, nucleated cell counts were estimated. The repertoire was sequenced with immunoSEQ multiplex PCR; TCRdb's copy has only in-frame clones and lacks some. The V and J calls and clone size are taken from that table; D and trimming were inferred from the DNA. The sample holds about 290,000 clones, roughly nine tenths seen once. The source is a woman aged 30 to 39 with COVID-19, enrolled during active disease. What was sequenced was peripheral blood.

CDR3 nucleotides: TGTGCCAGCAAAAAAAGGGACACCAACACTGAAGCTTTCTTT. Its translation: CASKKRDTNTEAFF. The chain has TRBV6-4 and TRBJ1-1, with a possible D match to TRBD1 (6 bases). Trimming stripped 7 bases from V and 2 bases from J, with 14 bases between. This CDR3 contains 14 residues. Germline V gives CDR1 MRHNA, CDR2 SNTAGT.